Described below is a single T cell receptor (beta chain) sequence and its context. This sample is drawn from a study of blood T cell repertoires in COVID-19. Whole-study context: The United States, Italy and Spain provided the acute and convalescent COVID-19 samples. In each case, the material was cDNA or gDNA derived from T cells, B-cell-depleted T cells, or PBMCs.

The CDR3 consists of 19 residues. J was trimmed by 0 bases and V by 1 base; bases with no gene match: 9. Germline loops: CDR1 LGHNA, CDR2 YSLEER. Original methodology: Cell counts per sample came from amplifying reference gene primers. Profiled with immunoSEQ multiplex PCR; TCRdb holds only in-frame clones, not every one. V, J and clone size are those of that table, while D and trimming were read from the DNA. The profile covers 150,000 to 200,000 clones, with 65% to 85% appearing a single time and more than 4.5% taken by the ten largest. The chain combines TRBV4-3 with TRBJ2-6; 7 positions match TRBD2. The source material was peripheral blood. The TCR comes from a woman aged 25-40 years with acute or convalescent COVID-19. The CDR3 loop reads CASSQVSGGRSSGANVLTF. The CDR3 nucleotides read TGCGCCAGCAGCCAAGTGTCGGGCGGGAGATCCTCTGGGGCCAACGTCCTGACTTTC.